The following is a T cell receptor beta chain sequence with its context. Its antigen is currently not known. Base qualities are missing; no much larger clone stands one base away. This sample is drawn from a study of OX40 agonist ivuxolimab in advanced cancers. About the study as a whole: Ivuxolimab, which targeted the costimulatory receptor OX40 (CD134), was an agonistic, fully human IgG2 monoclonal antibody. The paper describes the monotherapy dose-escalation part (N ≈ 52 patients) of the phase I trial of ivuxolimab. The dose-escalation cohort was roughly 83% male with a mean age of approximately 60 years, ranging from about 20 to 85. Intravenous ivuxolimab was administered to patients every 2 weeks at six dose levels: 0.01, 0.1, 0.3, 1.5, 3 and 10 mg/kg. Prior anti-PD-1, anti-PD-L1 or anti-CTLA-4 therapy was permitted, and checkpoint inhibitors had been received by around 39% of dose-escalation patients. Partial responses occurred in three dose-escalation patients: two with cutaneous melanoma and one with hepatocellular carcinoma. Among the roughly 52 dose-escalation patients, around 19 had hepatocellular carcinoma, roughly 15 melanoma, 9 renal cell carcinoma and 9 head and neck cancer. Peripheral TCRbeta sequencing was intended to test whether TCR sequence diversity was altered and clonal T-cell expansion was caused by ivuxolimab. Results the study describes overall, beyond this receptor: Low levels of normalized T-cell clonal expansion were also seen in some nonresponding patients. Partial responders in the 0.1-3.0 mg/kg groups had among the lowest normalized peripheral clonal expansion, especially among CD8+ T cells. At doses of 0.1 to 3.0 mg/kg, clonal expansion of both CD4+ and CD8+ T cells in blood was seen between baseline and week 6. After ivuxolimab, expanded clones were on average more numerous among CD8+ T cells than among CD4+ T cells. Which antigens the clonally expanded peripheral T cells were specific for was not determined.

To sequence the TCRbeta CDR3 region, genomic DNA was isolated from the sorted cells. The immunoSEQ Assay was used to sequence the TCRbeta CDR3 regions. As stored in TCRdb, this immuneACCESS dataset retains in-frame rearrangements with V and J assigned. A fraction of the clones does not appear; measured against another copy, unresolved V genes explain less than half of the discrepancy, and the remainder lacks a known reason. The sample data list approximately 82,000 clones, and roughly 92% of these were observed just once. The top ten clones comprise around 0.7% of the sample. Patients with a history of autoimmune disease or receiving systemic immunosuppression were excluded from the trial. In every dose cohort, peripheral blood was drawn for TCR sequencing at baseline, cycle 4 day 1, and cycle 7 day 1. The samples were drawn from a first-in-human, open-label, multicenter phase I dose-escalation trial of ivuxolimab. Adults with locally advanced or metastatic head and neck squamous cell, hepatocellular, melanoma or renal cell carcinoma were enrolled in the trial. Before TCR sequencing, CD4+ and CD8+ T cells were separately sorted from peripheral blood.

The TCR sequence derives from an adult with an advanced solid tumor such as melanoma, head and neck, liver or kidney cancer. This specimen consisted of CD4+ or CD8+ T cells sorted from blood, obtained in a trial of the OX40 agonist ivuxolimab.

The CDR3 in this case is CASSLEGSLGTEAFF. The bases are TGTGCCAGCAGCTTGGAAGGGTCACTAGGGACTGAAGCTTTCTTT. The sequence is built from TRBV5-4 and TRBJ1-1, with the D gene uncertain. The CDR3 holds 15 amino acids from the cysteine to the phenylalanine. The retained sequence is limited to the CDR3, 45 bases, with the frame set at the first base. The junction shows trimming of 0 bases on V and 5 bases on J, plus 14 bases between the germline ends. Based on the germline V gene (reference sequence), the CDR1 and CDR2 sequences are SGHNT and YYREEE.